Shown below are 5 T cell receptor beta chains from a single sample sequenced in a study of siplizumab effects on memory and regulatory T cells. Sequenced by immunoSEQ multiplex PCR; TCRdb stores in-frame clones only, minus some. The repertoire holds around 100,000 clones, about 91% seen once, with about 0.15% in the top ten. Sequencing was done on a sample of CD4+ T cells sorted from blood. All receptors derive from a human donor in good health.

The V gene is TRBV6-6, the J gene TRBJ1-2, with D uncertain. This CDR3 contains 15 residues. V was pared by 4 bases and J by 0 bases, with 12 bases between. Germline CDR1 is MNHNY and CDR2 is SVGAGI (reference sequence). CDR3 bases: TGTGCCAGCAGTTTCGGTCGCGGACCTAACTATGGCTACACCTTC. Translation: CASSFGRGPNYGYTF.

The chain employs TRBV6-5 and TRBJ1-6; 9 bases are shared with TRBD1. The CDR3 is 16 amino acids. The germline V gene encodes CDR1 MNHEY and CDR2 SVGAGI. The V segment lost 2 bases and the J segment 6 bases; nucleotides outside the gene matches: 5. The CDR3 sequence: CASSYRDRAPNSPLHF. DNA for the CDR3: TGTGCCAGCAGTTACCGGGACAGGGCCCCTAATTCACCCCTCCACTTT.

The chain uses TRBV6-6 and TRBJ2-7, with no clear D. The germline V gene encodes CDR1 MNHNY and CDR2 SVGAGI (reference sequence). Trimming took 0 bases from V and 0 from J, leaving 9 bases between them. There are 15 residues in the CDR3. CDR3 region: CASSYSRPSSYEQYF. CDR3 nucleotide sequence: TGTGCCAGCAGTTACTCGCGTCCCAGCTCCTACGAGCAGTACTTC.

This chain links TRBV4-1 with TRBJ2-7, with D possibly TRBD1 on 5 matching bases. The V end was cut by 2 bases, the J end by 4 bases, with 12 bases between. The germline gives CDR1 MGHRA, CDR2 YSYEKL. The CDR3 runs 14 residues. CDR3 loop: CASSQQGFRYEQYF. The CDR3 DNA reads TGCGCCAGCAGCCAACAGGGATTTCGGTACGAGCAGTACTTC.

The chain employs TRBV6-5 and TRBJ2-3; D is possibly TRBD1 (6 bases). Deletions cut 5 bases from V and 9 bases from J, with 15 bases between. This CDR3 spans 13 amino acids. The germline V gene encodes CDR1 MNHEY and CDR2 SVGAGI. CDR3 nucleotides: TGTGCCAGCAGTCAACCACAGGGTCTGACGCAGTATTTT. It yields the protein CASSQPQGLTQYF.